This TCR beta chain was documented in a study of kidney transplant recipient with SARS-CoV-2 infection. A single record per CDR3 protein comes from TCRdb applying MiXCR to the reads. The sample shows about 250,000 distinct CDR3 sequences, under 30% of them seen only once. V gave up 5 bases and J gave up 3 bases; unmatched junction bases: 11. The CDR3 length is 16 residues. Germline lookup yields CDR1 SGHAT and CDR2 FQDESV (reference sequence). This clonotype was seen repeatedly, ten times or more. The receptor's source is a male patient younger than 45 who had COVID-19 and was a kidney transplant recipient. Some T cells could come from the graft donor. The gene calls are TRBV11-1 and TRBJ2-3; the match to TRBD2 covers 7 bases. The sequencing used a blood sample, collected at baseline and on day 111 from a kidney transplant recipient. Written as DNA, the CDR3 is TGTGCCAGCAGCCGGACTATGGCGGGAGTTACAGATACGCAGTATTTT. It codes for CASSRTMAGVTDTQYF.